This TCR beta chain derives from a study of CD8 T cells in Susac syndrome. The CDR3 sequence is 13 residues long. The V and J ends lost 6 bases and 8 bases respectively, with 16 bases between them. Germline V gene sequence: CDR1 LNHNV, CDR2 YYDKDF (reference sequence). Random hexamers served to reverse transcribe about 0.45 to 1 ug RNA. TCRdb analysed the immunoSEQ multiplex PCR reads with MiXCR anew, one entry per CDR3 protein. This sample carries about 200,000 distinct CDR3 sequences, 90% to 95% of them seen once, and the ten largest clones take about 0.12%. V is TRBV15 and J is TRBJ1-2; D might be TRBD1 (6 bases). The origin of this receptor is a human donor with multiple sclerosis. The specimen was CD8+ T cells from PBMCs. This chain's CDR3 is CATSPTSRGGYTF. In DNA form, the CDR3 reads TGTGCCACCAGTCCTACTTCCAGGGGCGGCTACACCTTC. The variable domain in full, with the rest retrieved from reference TRBV15 and TRBJ1-2, is DAMVIQNPRYQVTQFGKPVTLSCSQTLNHNVMYWYQQKSSQAPKLLFHYYDKDFNNEADTPDNFQSRRPNTSFCFLDIRSPGLGDTAMYLCATSPTSRGGYTFGSGTRLTVV.